This TCR beta chain came from a study of CD8 T cells in Susac syndrome. Random hexamers were used to reverse transcribe 0.5 to 1 ug of RNA. TCRdb re-analysed the immunoSEQ multiplex PCR reads in MiXCR, keeping a single row per CDR3 protein. The data hold a few hundred thousand distinct CDR3 sequences, with about 95% observed a single time. The CDR3 is 15 amino acids. Trimming removed 3 bases from V and 0 bases from J, with 12 bases in between. Germline CDR1 and CDR2: MGHDK and SYGVNS. The specimen sequenced was CD4+ T cells from PBMCs. This clonotype was sampled from a human donor with Susac syndrome. J is TRBJ2-7 and V is TRBV25-1; no reliable D call. This CDR3 reads CASSDRGVSSYEQYF. CDR3 DNA: TGTGCCAGCAGTGATCGTGGGGTTAGCTCCTACGAGCAGTACTTC.